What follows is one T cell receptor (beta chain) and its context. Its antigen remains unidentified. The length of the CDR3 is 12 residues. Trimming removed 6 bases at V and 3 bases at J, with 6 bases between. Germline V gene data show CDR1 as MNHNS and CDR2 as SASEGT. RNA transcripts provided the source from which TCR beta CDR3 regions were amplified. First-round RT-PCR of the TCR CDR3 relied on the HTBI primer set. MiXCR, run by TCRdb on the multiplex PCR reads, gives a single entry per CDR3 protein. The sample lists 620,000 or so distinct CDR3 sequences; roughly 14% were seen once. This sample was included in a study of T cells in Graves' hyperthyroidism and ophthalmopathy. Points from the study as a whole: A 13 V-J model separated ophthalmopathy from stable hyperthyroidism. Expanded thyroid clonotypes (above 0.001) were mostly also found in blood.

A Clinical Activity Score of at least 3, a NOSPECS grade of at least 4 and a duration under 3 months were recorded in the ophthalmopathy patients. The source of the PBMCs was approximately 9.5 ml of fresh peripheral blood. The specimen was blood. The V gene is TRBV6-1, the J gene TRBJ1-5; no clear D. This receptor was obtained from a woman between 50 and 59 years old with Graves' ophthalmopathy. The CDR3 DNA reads TGTGCCAGCAGGGCTAACAATCAGCCCCAGCATTTT. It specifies CASRANNQPQHF.